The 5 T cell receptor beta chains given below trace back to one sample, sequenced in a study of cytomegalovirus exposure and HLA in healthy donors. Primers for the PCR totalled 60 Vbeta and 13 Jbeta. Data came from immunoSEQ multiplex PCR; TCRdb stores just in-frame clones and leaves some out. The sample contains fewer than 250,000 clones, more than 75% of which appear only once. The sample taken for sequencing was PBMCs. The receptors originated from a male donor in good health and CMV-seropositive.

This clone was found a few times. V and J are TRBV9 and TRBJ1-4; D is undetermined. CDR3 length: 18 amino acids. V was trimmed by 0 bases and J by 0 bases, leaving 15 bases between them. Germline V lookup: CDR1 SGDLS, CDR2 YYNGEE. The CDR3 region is CASSVGLGGGATNEKLFF. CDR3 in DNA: TGTGCCAGCAGCGTAGGATTAGGAGGTGGGGCAACTAATGAAAAACTGTTTTTT.

The CDR3 region has the DNA TGTGCCAGTAGCGCCTGGGCGGGGGACGAGCAGTACTTC. Translating gives CASSAWAGDEQYF. The rearrangement links TRBV19 to TRBJ2-7, with 7 bases identical to TRBD2. The V gene's germline CDR1 is LNHDA and CDR2 SQIVND (reference sequence). After removal of 6 bases from V and 5 bases from J, the junction contained 7 bases not matched to a gene. This CDR3 has 13 residues. The whole variable domain, filled in from reference TRBV19 and TRBJ2-7, reads DGGITQSPKYLFRKEGQNVTLSCEQNLNHDAMYWYRQDPGQGLRLIYYSQIVNDFQKGDIAEGYSVSREKKESFPLTVTSAQKNPTAFYLCASSAWAGDEQYFGPGTRLTVT.

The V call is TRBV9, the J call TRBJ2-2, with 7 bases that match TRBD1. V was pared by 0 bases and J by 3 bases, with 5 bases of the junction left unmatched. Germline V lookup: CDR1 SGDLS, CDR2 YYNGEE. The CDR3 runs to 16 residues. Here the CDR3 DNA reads TGTGCCAGCAGCGTAGATGGGGACAGATACACCGGGGAGCTGTTTTTT. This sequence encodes CASSVDGDRYTGELFF.

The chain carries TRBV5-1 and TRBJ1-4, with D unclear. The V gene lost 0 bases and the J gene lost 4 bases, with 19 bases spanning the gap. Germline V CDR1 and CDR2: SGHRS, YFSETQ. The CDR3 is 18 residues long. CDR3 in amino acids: CASSLAGGRSHGNEKLFF. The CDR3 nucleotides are TGCGCCAGCAGCTTGGCCGGAGGGAGGTCTCATGGTAATGAAAAACTGTTTTTT.

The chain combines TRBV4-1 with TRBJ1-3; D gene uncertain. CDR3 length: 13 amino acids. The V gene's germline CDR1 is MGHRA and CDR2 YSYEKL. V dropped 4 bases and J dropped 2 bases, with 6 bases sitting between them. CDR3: CASSRGAGNTIYF. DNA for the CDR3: TGCGCCAGCAGCCGCGGAGCTGGAAACACCATATATTTT.